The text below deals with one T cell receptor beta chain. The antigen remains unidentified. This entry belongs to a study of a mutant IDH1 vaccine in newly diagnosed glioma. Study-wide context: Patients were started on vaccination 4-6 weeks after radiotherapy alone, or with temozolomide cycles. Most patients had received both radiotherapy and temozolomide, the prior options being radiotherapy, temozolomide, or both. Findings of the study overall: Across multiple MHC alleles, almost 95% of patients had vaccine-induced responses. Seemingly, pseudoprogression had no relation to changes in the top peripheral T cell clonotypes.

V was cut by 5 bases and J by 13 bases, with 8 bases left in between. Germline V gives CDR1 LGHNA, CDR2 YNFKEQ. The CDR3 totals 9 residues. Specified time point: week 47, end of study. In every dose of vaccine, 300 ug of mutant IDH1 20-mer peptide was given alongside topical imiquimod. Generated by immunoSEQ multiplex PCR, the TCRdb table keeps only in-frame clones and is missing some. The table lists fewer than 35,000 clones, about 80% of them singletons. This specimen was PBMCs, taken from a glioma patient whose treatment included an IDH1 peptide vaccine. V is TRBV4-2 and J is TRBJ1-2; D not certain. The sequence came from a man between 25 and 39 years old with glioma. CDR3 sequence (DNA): TGTGCCAGCAGCTCTCCTTTCACCTTC. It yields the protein CASSSPFTF.